The 17 T cell receptor beta chains in this list originate from one sample, sequenced in a study of cytotoxic CD8 clonotypes in ibrutinib-treated CLL. Data came from immunoSEQ multiplex PCR; TCRdb stores just in-frame clones and leaves some out. The profile shows over 120,000 clones, about 84% of them singletons. Sample: PBMCs, taken after 36 months of ibrutinib treatment. The source is a human donor with chronic lymphocytic leukemia.

The rearrangement links TRBV11-2 to TRBJ2-5, with no clear D. The CDR3 runs to 14 residues. Germline loops: CDR1 SGHAT, CDR2 FQNNGV. V shed 0 bases and J shed 5 bases, with 10 bases lying between them. The CDR3 DNA reads as TGTGCCAGCAGCTTAGAACAGCACTTGGAGACCCAGTACTTC. Translation gives CASSLEQHLETQYF.

The chain is built from TRBV14 and TRBJ1-1; unclear D gene. The CDR3 contains 11 residues. V was shortened by 1 base and J by 11 bases, with 8 bases between the two germline ends. Germline V gene data show CDR1 as SGHDN and CDR2 as FVKESK. This chain's CDR3 is CASSQVGAAFF. Written as DNA, the CDR3 is TGTGCCAGCAGCCAAGTGGGTGCGGCTTTCTTT.

This chain uses TRBV15 with TRBJ1-2; 8 nucleotides agree with TRBD1. The V and J ends lost 3 bases and 4 bases, in that order; junction bases with no gene match: 7. This CDR3 is 15 amino acids long. Germline V CDR1 and CDR2: LNHNV, YYDKDF (reference sequence). The CDR3 bases are TGTGCCACCAGCAGGGATCAGGGGGCGGGCTATGGCTACACCTTC. Amino acids: CATSRDQGAGYGYTF.

This chain joins TRBV27 and TRBJ1-5; 7 bases line up with TRBD1. The CDR3 totals 17 residues. The V and J ends lost 2 bases and 0 bases, in that order; junction bases with no gene match: 7. Germline V gene sequence: CDR1 MNHEY, CDR2 SMNVEV (reference sequence). Here the CDR3 DNA reads TGTGCCAGCAGTTTAAGACAGGGTTTATATAGCAATCAGCCCCAGCATTTT. Translating gives CASSLRQGLYSNQPQHF.

The V call is TRBV4-1, the J call TRBJ1-5; TRBD1 agrees at 10 bases. CDR1 MGHRA and CDR2 YSYEKL come from the germline V gene. The ends lost 2 bases at V and 7 bases at J; junction bases unmatched: 5. This CDR3 region has 15 residues. CDR3 protein: CASSQWDRGSQPQHF. The CDR3 nucleotides read TGCGCCAGCAGCCAATGGGACAGGGGATCGCAGCCCCAGCATTTT.

This rearrangement joins TRBV30 to TRBJ2-3; D gene uncertain. V lost 1 base, J lost 2 bases, and 7 bases lay in between. The length of the CDR3 is 13 residues. From germline, CDR1 is GTSNPN and CDR2 SVGIG (reference sequence). The CDR3 DNA reads TGTGCCTGGAGTGCATTGGACACAGATACGCAGTATTTT. Protein product: CAWSALDTDTQYF.

The chain carries TRBV4-1 and TRBJ2-1; 11 bases fit TRBD2. The V segment lost 4 bases and the J segment 2 bases; nucleotides outside the gene matches: 13. CDR3 size: 19 residues. Per germline, CDR1 MGHRA and CDR2 YSYEKL. The CDR3 spells CASSRTQLAGALTYNEQFF. Here the CDR3 DNA reads TGCGCCAGCAGCCGGACCCAACTAGCGGGGGCCCTAACCTACAATGAGCAGTTCTTC.

The table lists this clone with a few counts. J is TRBJ1-5 and V is TRBV5-1; the D gene is possibly TRBD1 (6 bases). The V end was cut by 4 bases, the J end by 4 bases, with 21 bases between. The CDR3 runs to 17 residues. Germline loops: CDR1 SGHRS, CDR2 YFSETQ. The CDR3 region is CASSPFPGAGPNQPQHF. The CDR3, as DNA: TGCGCCAGCAGCCCCTTTCCGGGGGCAGGGCCTAATCAGCCCCAGCATTTT.

The chain combines TRBV15 with TRBJ1-2; 7 bases align to TRBD1. V gave up 3 bases and J gave up 7 bases; unmatched junction bases: 11. CDR3 length: 15 residues. Germline values: CDR1 LNHNV, CDR2 YYDKDF (reference sequence). The CDR3 reads CATSRPSTGTIGYTF. In DNA, the CDR3 is TGTGCCACCAGCAGGCCCTCGACAGGGACCATTGGCTACACCTTC.

This clone was recorded only once. The V gene is TRBV5-4, the J gene TRBJ1-4; D remains ambiguous. This CDR3 is 13 amino acids long. Germline loops: CDR1 SGHNT, CDR2 YYREEE (reference sequence). V lost 1 base to trimming and J lost 6 bases, with 7 bases between them. CDR3 amino acids: CASSLRGYEKLFF. CDR3 DNA: TGTGCCAGCAGCTTGCGGGGTTATGAAAAACTGTTTTTT.

The chain is built from TRBV5-1 and TRBJ1-2; perhaps TRBD1 as D (6 bases). CDR1 is SGHRS and CDR2 is YFSETQ in the germline V gene. Trimming left V 1 base short and J 3 bases short, with 16 bases between. The CDR3 is 16 amino acids. Here the CDR3 DNA reads TGCGCCAGCAGCTTGAGGGGGGCGCAGGGTTACTATGGCTACACCTTC. Translation gives CASSLRGAQGYYGYTF. The full variable domain, rest sourced from reference TRBV5-1 and TRBJ1-2, is KAGVTQTPRYLIKTRGQQVTLSCSPISGHRSVSWYQQTPGQGLQFLFEYFSETQRNKGNFPGRFSGRQFSNSRSEMNVSTLELGDSALYLCASSLRGAQGYYGYTFGSGTRLTVV.

The genes are TRBV6-5 and TRBJ1-2; the match to TRBD1 covers 7 bases. The CDR3 spans 14 residues. Trimming took 6 bases from V and 5 from J; bases not matched to a gene: 9. Germline values: CDR1 MNHEY, CDR2 SVGAGI. This chain's CDR3 is CASRKGGPEYGYTF. The CDR3 bases are TGTGCCAGCAGGAAAGGGGGCCCGGAGTATGGCTACACCTTC.

The chain couples TRBV7-9 to TRBJ1-6; D may be TRBD1 (5 bases). This CDR3 contains 18 residues. V lost 5 bases to trimming and J lost 7 bases, with 24 bases between them. The germline V gene encodes CDR1 SEHNR and CDR2 FQNEAQ (reference sequence). CDR3 residues: CASSPVSGDLGDNSPLHF. The CDR3 DNA follows: TGTGCCAGCAGCCCCGTAAGCGGGGACTTAGGGGACAATTCACCCCTCCACTTT.

The J gene is TRBJ2-7, the V gene TRBV13; D is possibly TRBD1 (6 bases). Trimming pared 3 bases from V and 2 bases from J, leaving 11 bases between. Germline CDR1 reads PRHDT; CDR2 reads FYEKMQ (reference sequence). The CDR3 loop spans 14 amino acids. CDR3 nucleotide sequence: TGTGCCAGCAGCTTTTTAAGGGACACCTACGAGCAGTACTTC. Amino acid sequence: CASSFLRDTYEQYF.

A few counts support this clone. V and J are TRBV4-1 and TRBJ1-5; D may be TRBD1 (5 bases). Germline V gene sequence: CDR1 MGHRA, CDR2 YSYEKL. Trimming took off 1 base at V and 2 bases at J, with 18 bases between the two ends. The CDR3 spans 18 residues. The DNA for the CDR3 is TGCGCCAGCAGCCAAGTTACGGGACCGCAATTGGGCAATCAGCCCCAGCATTTT. Translated, it gives CASSQVTGPQLGNQPQHF.

CDR3 bases: TGTGCCAGCAGTCCTTTGGGGGGGGATGAAAAACTGTTTTTT. Translated: CASSPLGGDEKLFF. The chain has TRBV2 and TRBJ1-4, with D possibly matching TRBD1 (5 bases). Germline values: CDR1 SNHLY, CDR2 FYNNEI. The CDR3 length is 14 residues. Between the trimmed V and J ends, which lost 5 bases and 6 bases, there was a span of 13 bases.

This chain uses TRBV5-6 with TRBJ1-2, with TRBD1 as a possible D gene (6 bases). The CDR3 runs to 12 residues. Looked up from germline, CDR1 is SGHDT and CDR2 is YYEEEE. Between the trimmed V and J ends, which lost 5 bases and 4 bases, there was a span of 9 bases. The CDR3 bases are TGTGCCAGCAGTCAGGGGCTCTATGGCTACACCTTC. Its translation is CASSQGLYGYTF.